These 20 T cell receptor beta chains share one sample of origin, sequenced in a study of OX40 agonist ivuxolimab in advanced cancers. Sequencing was performed with immunoSEQ multiplex PCR; in TCRdb, only in-frame clones are kept and a portion is missing. Of about 91,000 clones in the sample, roughly 80% were seen once. The specimen was CD4+ or CD8+ T cells sorted from blood, collected in a trial of the OX40 agonist ivuxolimab. Receptors were obtained from an adult with an advanced solid tumor such as melanoma, head and neck, liver or kidney cancer.

The rearrangement joins TRBV5-1 to TRBJ1-1, with TRBD1 matching 8 bases. Trimming removed 5 bases from V and 0 bases from J; junction bases left unmatched: 3. This CDR3 is built from 14 residues. CDR1 and CDR2 (germline): SGHRS, YFSETQ. The CDR3 DNA reads TGCGCCAGCAGTCCGGACAGGGTGAACACTGAAGCTTTCTTT. This encodes CASSPDRVNTEAFF.

The chain uses TRBV19 and TRBJ1-6; tentative D call: TRBD1 (6 bases). V gave up 4 bases and J gave up 1 base, with 23 bases separating them. Looked up from germline, CDR1 is LNHDA and CDR2 is SQIVND (reference sequence). The CDR3 sequence is 20 residues long. In DNA, the CDR3 is TGTGCCAGTAGTACGTTCCGGGGGCAGGCGAAGATATCCTATAATTCACCCCTCCACTTT. As protein: CASSTFRGQAKISYNSPLHF.

This chain connects TRBV18 to TRBJ1-1; tentative D call: TRBD1 (5 bases). This CDR3 comprises 14 residues. CDR1 is KGHSH and CDR2 is LQKENI in the germline V gene. V gave up 1 base and J gave up 1 base, with 7 bases separating them. CDR3: CASSPRGQNTEAFF. In nucleotides, the CDR3 is TGTGCCAGCTCACCACGGGGCCAGAACACTGAAGCTTTCTTT.

This chain uses TRBV6-6 with TRBJ1-2; 9 nucleotides line up with TRBD1. Germline CDR1 reads MNHNY; CDR2 reads SVGAGI (reference sequence). This CDR3 region has 16 residues. The V gene end was trimmed by 5 bases and the J gene end by 7 bases; junction bases not matched to a gene: 14. CDR3 protein: CASSPRSDRGGGGYTF. The CDR3 DNA reads TGTGCCAGCAGTCCCCGCTCGGACAGGGGTGGGGGTGGCTACACCTTC.

In its sample, this clone was seen once. The gene calls are TRBV6-6 and TRBJ1-5; no clear D gene. V was clipped by 2 bases and J by 6 bases, with 8 bases between them. Germline CDR1 is MNHNY and CDR2 is SVGAGI (reference sequence). CDR3 length: 13 residues. The CDR3 DNA reads TGTGCCAGCAGTTACGAGGGTTTTCAGCCCCAGCATTTT. Protein: CASSYEGFQPQHF.

In this sample, this clone turned up once. The chain links TRBV28 to TRBJ1-2, with D possibly being TRBD1 (6 bases). Trimming removed 5 bases from V and 4 bases from J, with 14 bases in between. CDR1 and CDR2 from the germline V gene are MDHEN and SYDVKM. This CDR3 contains 14 residues. CDR3 nucleotide sequence: TGTGCCAGCAGTCGGCTAACAGGGTCCTATGGCTACACCTTC. This codes for CASSRLTGSYGYTF.

The gene calls are TRBV27 and TRBJ2-2; TRBD2 aligns across 7 bases. Germline loops: CDR1 MNHEY, CDR2 SMNVEV (reference sequence). J was trimmed by 1 base and V by 6 bases; bases with no gene match: 8. The CDR3 totals 16 residues. The DNA of the CDR3 is TGTGCCAGCAGACCACAGCGGGATGAGAACACCGGGGAGCTGTTTTTT. It yields the protein CASRPQRDENTGELFF.

This CDR3 is CASSVQGGRADTQYF. The CDR3 nucleotides read TGTGCCAGCAGCGTACAGGGAGGGCGAGCAGATACGCAGTATTTT. This sequence joins TRBV2 and TRBJ2-3, with D tentatively TRBD2 (7 bases). The V and J ends lost 6 bases and 4 bases respectively, with 17 bases between them. The CDR3 covers 15 residues. In germline, CDR1 is SNHLY, CDR2 FYNNEI.

The chain employs TRBV7-2 and TRBJ1-1; D remains ambiguous. Germline V lookup: CDR1 SGHTA, CDR2 FQGNSA. This CDR3 has 13 amino acids. Trimming pared 3 bases from V and 5 bases from J, leaving 10 bases between. CDR3: CASSFSKGTEAFF. In DNA form, the CDR3 reads TGTGCCAGCAGCTTCTCTAAGGGTACTGAAGCTTTCTTT.

The rearrangement joins TRBV27 to TRBJ1-1; unclear D gene. This CDR3 contains 13 residues. CDR1 is MNHEY, CDR2 SMNVEV, per germline (reference sequence). The V gene lost 6 bases and the J gene lost 0 bases, with 8 bases spanning the gap. CDR3 residues: CASRLKMNTEAFF. In DNA form, the CDR3 reads TGTGCCAGCAGGTTGAAAATGAACACTGAAGCTTTCTTT.

This chain uses TRBV21-1 with TRBJ2-7; TRBD2, the table's D call, was not compared with the DNA. TRBV21-1 is a pseudogene locus. CDR3 size: 20 residues. The CDR3, as DNA: TGTGCCAGCAGCAAAGACCTCTCTGGACTAGCGGGGGTCCCTTACTACGAGCAGTACGTC. Translated, it gives CASSKDLSGLAGVPYYEQYV.

This clone was counted between two and nine times. The chain joins TRBV18 to TRBJ1-3; TRBD1 matches 7 bases. The CDR3 is made up of 15 amino acids. From germline, CDR1 is KGHSH and CDR2 LQKENI. The V segment lost 2 bases and the J segment 4 bases; nucleotides outside the gene matches: 5. CDR3 sequence (DNA): TGTGCCAGCTCACCAGAACAGGGGAGCGGAAACACCATATATTTT. This gives the protein CASSPEQGSGNTIYF.

This sequence joins TRBV7-2 and TRBJ2-2; 8 bases line up with TRBD1. In germline, CDR1 is SGHTA, CDR2 FQGNSA. This CDR3 comprises 17 residues. Trimming at V came to 5 bases and at J to 2 bases, leaving 10 bases not matched to a gene. The CDR3 DNA reads TGTGCCAGCAGCCAACTATGGACAGGGACAAACACCGGGGAGCTGTTTTTT. It codes for CASSQLWTGTNTGELFF.

The chain has TRBV9 and TRBJ2-1; no reliable D call. The V gene lost 3 bases and the J gene lost 1 base, with 5 bases spanning the gap. The CDR3 consists of 13 residues. Germline CDR1 SGDLS, CDR2 YYNGEE. CDR3 region: CASSGRSYNEQFF. The DNA for the CDR3 is TGTGCCAGCAGCGGTCGGTCCTACAATGAGCAGTTCTTC. The full variable domain, in which reference TRBV9 and TRBJ2-1 provide the parts outside the CDR3, is DSGVTQTPKHLITATGQRVTLRCSPRSGDLSVYWYQQSLDQGLQFLIQYYNGEERAKGNILERFSAQQFPDLHSELNLSSLELGDSALYFCASSGRSYNEQFFGPGTRLTVL.

V usage is TRBV2 and J usage is TRBJ2-3, with D perhaps TRBD2 (5 bases). CDR1 is SNHLY and CDR2 is FYNNEI in the germline V gene. Trimming left V 7 bases short and J 3 bases short, with 11 bases between. CDR3 size: 13 residues. CDR3 amino acids: CASTRRETDTQYF. The CDR3 nucleotides read TGTGCCAGCACTCGAAGGGAGACAGATACGCAGTATTTT.

This chain connects TRBV27 to TRBJ2-6, with D perhaps being TRBD1 or TRBD2 (5 bases each). Germline-derived CDR1 and CDR2 are MNHEY and SMNVEV (reference sequence). The CDR3 runs 15 residues. The V and J ends lost 2 bases and 0 bases respectively, with 5 bases between them. CDR3 coding DNA: TGTGCCAGCAGTTTAGGGGGCTCTGGGGCCAACGTCCTGACTTTC. Its translation is CASSLGGSGANVLTF. The full variable domain, rest sourced from reference TRBV27 and TRBJ2-6, is EAQVTQNPRYLITVTGKKLTVTCSQNMNHEYMSWYRQDPGLGLRQIYYSMNVEVTDKGDVPEGYKVSRKEKRNFPLILESPSPNQTSLYFCASSLGGSGANVLTFGAGSRLTVL.

This sequence joins TRBV11-2 and TRBJ1-1; perhaps TRBD1 as D (5 bases). V was trimmed by 2 bases and J by 1 base, leaving 17 bases between them. From germline, CDR1 is SGHAT and CDR2 FQNNGV. The CDR3 is made up of 17 amino acids. CDR3 amino acids: CASSLNLGLRGNTEAFF. The CDR3 DNA is TGTGCCAGCAGCTTAAATCTCGGCCTAAGGGGGAACACTGAAGCTTTCTTT.

The chain combines TRBV10-3 with TRBJ2-5, with a possible D match to TRBD1 (6 bases). The V gene's germline CDR1 is ENHRY and CDR2 SYGVKD. V dropped 5 bases and J dropped 3 bases, with 10 bases sitting between them. The CDR3 sequence is 13 residues long. For the CDR3, the DNA is TGTGCCATCAGTCGACAGGAAGAAGAGACCCAGTACTTC. It codes for CAISRQEEETQYF.

V gene TRBV4-1 combines with J gene TRBJ1-2, with TRBD1 matching 7 bases. The germline V gene has CDR1 MGHRA and CDR2 YSYEKL. Trimming took 2 bases from V and 2 from J; bases not matched to a gene: 11. The CDR3 totals 17 residues. As DNA, the CDR3 is TGCGCCAGCAGCCAATGGGGGCCACTGGGACAGAACTATGGCTACACCTTC. This encodes CASSQWGPLGQNYGYTF.

The chain combines TRBV7-8 with TRBJ2-5; 13 nucleotides agree with TRBD2. Germline V gene sequence: CDR1 SGHVS, CDR2 FQNEAQ. The CDR3 loop spans 17 amino acids. V gave up 5 bases and J gave up 5 bases; unmatched junction bases: 11. The CDR3 protein is CASSRAGLAGWRETQYF. The CDR3 DNA follows: TGTGCCAGCAGCCGCGCGGGACTAGCGGGGTGGCGGGAGACCCAGTACTTC.